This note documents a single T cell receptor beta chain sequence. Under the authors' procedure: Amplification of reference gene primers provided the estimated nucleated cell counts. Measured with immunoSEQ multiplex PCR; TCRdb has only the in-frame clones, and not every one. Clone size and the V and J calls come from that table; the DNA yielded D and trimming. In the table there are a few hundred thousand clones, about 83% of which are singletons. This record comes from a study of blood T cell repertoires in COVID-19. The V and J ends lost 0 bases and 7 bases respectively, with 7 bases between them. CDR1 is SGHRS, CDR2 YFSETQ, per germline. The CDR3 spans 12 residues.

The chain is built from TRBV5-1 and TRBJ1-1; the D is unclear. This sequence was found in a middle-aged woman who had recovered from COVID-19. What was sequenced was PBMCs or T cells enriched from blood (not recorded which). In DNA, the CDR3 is TGCGCCAGCAGCTTGGCGGGGAGTGAAGCTTTCTTT. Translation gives CASSLAGSEAFF.